This TCR beta chain was sequenced in a study of response to subunit inactivated influenza vaccine. Points from the study as a whole: Researchers suggested that each seasonal influenza vaccination recruits few new T cells.

As for this clonotype: Its antigen is unknown.

With 4 bases removed from V and 3 bases from J, the gap between germline ends came to 11 bases. Germline CDR1 reads SGHRS; CDR2 reads YFSETQ. There are 14 residues in the CDR3. TCRdb ran MiXCR on the RT-PCR reads and lists one entry per CDR3 protein. This table holds some 480,000 distinct CDR3 sequences, 11% found once. This specimen was PBMCs from blood, taken 45 days after vaccination. V and J are TRBV5-1 and TRBJ2-1, with TRBD1 as a possible D gene (6 bases). The source is a man aged 50 or older who received an inactivated influenza vaccine. CDR3 sequence (DNA): TGCGCCAGCAGCGACAGGACGGACTACAATGAGCAGTTCTTC. Residues: CASSDRTDYNEQFF. Filled out from reference TRBV5-1 and TRBJ2-1, the complete variable domain reads KAGVTQTPRYLIKTRGQQVTLSCSPISGHRSVSWYQQTPGQGLQFLFEYFSETQRNKGNFPGRFSGRQFSNSRSEMNVSTLELGDSALYLCASSDRTDYNEQFFGPGTRLTVL.